This TCR beta chain is from a study of T cell repertoires in cytomegalovirus infection (dated by TCRdb to the late 2010s). As for the study more broadly: Recently identified HLA-C-restricted CMV epitopes, whose presentation resists viral immunomodulation, were targeted by peptide stimulations together with well-studied HLA-B-restricted epitopes. Donor HLA type was relevant to the analysis, because carriage of CMV infection together with the matching HLA type was indicated by public TCR beta signatures.

A remark on this clonotype: Its antigen has not been determined. Per-base qualities were not stored, and no clone one base away is much larger.

The intended sense of this specimen's treatment or condition label: in vitro stimulation with specific CMV peptide epitopes to enrich CMV-specific T cells. From the cysteine up to the phenylalanine, the CDR3 has a length of 11 residues. Just the 33-base CDR3 DNA is kept, in frame starting at base 1. Per the germline V gene (reference sequence), LNHDA is the CDR1 and SQIVND is the CDR2. Trimming takes 5 bases off V and 12 bases off J; junction bases not matched to a gene: 4. What the authors observed across the whole study: In both this cohort and an independent roughly 400-donor cohort, the cumulative frequency of public TCR beta family members distinguished carriers of CMV infection plus the relevant HLA type. In the ex vivo response, HLA-C-restricted CMV-specific TCR beta clonotypes were dominant, and in two of eight donors the single most frequent clonotype came from this HLA-C-restricted group.

Instrument on record: Illumina HiSeq 1500. Using fastp at Q25 and MiXCR, TCRdb reprocessed the public reads and kept productive beta chains. Identical CDR3 protein sequences are pooled into one entry, listed with their most common genes and DNA. The sample includes roughly 990,000 distinct CDR3 sequences, with 30% to 40% observed a single time. The ten largest clones add up to more than 12% of the sample. The specimen was cultured CD8+ T cells from PBMCs, collected from culture after CMV antigen stimulation. The source is a human donor in good health (CMV status not recorded). Some clones in this sample may be carry-over from other donors' samples. The chain links TRBV19 with TRBJ1-2; the central 9 bases match TRBD1. The sequence in DNA is TGTGCCAGTAGTCTCGGGACAGGGAACACCTTC. It translates as CASSLGTGNTF.